This T cell receptor (beta chain) was sequenced during a study of CD8+ T cells in alopecia areata. Collection of lesional scalp punch biopsies and peripheral blood was performed in alopecia areata patients. The germline V gene encodes CDR1 MNHEY and CDR2 SMNVEV (reference sequence). This CDR3 is built from 14 residues. V shed 5 bases and J 6 bases; nucleotides not matched to a gene: 9. RNA, once extracted, was reverse transcribed into cDNA for use as the sequencing template. Assay: immunoSEQ multiplex PCR; the TCRdb copy retains only in-frame clones and omits some. The sample contains more than 10,000 clones, roughly 60% of which appear only once.

The origin of this receptor is a human donor with alopecia areata. The chain employs TRBV27 and TRBJ1-1; the match to TRBD1 covers 7 bases. The input for sequencing was skin, taken at week 0. The CDR3 loop is CASSRGTVPAEAFF. CDR3 DNA sequence: TGTGCCAGCAGTCGCGGGACAGTCCCAGCTGAAGCTTTCTTT.